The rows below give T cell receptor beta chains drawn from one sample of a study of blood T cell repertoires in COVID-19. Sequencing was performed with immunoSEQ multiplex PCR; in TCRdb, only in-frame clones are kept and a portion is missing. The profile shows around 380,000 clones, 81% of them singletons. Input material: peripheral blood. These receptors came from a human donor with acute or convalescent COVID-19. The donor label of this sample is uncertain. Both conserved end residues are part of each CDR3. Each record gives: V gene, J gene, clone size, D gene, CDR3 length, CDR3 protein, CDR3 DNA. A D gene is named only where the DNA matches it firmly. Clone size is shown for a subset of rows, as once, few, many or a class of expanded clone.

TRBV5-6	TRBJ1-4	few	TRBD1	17	CASSLMGQPSRNEKLFF	TGTGCCAGCAGTTTAATGGGACAGCCAAGCCGAAATGAAAAACTGTTTTTT
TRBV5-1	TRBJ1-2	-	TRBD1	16	CASSLELGGQNYGYTF	TGCGCCAGCAGCTTGGAGTTGGGGGGACAGAACTATGGCTACACCTTC
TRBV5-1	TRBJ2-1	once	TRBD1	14	CASSRVARGNEQFF	TGCGCCAGCAGCAGGGTTGCCAGGGGGAATGAGCAGTTCTTC
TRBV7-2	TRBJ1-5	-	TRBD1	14	CASSLRQGNQPQHF	TGTGCCAGCAGCCTCCGACAGGGGAATCAGCCCCAGCATTTT
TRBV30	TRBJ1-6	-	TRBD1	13	CAWMGQGNSPLHF	TGTGCCTGGATGGGACAGGGGAATTCACCCCTCCACTTT
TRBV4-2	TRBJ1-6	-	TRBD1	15	CASSQMGQANSPLHF	TGTGCCAGCAGCCAAATGGGACAGGCCAATTCACCCCTCCACTTT
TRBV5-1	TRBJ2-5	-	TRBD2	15	CASSLKRGGQETQYF	TGCGCCAGCAGCTTGAAGCGGGGCGGCCAAGAGACCCAGTACTTC
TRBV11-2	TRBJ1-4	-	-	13	CASSTTVNEKLFF	TGTGCCAGCAGCACGACAGTTAATGAAAAACTGTTTTTT
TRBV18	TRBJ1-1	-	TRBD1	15	CASSPIGQGDTEAFF	TGTGCCAGCTCACCAATAGGACAGGGGGACACTGAAGCTTTCTTT
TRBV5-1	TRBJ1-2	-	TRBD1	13	CASSGTGGDGYTF	TGCGCCAGCAGCGGGACAGGGGGTGATGGCTACACCTTC
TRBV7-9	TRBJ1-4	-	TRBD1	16	CASNPDRGNTNEKLFF	TGTGCCAGCAACCCGGACAGGGGGAATACTAATGAAAAACTGTTTTTT
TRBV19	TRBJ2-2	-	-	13	CASSWQYTGELFF	TGTGCCAGTAGCTGGCAGTACACCGGGGAGCTGTTTTTT
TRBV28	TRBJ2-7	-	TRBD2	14	CASSFTSGRGEQYF	TGTGCCAGCAGTTTCACTAGCGGGAGGGGTGAGCAGTACTTC
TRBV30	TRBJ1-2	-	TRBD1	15	CAWSPDRASVGGYTF	TGTGCCTGGAGTCCTGACAGGGCGAGTGTCGGTGGCTACACCTTC
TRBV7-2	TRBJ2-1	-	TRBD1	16	CASSQDGTGENNEQFF	TGTGCCAGCAGCCAGGACGGGACAGGGGAAAACAATGAGCAGTTCTTC
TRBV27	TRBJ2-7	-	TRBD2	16	CASSLRFPGTSSEQYF	TGTGCCAGCAGTCTCCGTTTTCCCGGGACTAGTTCCGAGCAGTACTTC
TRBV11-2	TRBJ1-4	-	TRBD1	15	CASSTRDRGDEKLFF	TGTGCCAGCAGCACCCGGGACAGGGGGGATGAAAAACTGTTTTTT
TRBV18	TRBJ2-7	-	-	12	CASSPGLLEQYF	TGTGCCAGCTCACCTGGGCTCCTCGAGCAGTACTTC
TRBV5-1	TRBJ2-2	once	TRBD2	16	CASSMTSGVITGELFF	TGCGCCAGCAGCATGACTAGCGGGGTAATTACCGGGGAGCTGTTTTTT
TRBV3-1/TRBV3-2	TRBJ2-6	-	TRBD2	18	CASSRGLAGSSGANVLTF	TGTGCCAGCAGCCGAGGACTAGCGGGGAGCTCTGGGGCCAACGTCCTGACTTTC
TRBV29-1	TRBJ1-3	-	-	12	CSVLADGNTIYF	TGCAGCGTGTTGGCCGATGGAAACACCATATATTTT
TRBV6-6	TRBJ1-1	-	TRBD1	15	CASSLKTGAVTEAFF	TGTGCCAGCAGTTTAAAGACAGGGGCCGTCACTGAAGCTTTCTTT
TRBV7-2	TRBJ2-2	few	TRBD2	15	CASSPGTSATGELFF	TGTGCCAGCAGCCCCGGGACTAGCGCCACCGGGGAGCTGTTTTTT
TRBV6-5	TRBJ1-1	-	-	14	CASRQAGVNTEAFF	TGTGCCAGCAGGCAAGCGGGCGTGAACACTGAAGCTTTCTTT
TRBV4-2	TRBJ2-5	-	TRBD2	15	CASSQVGGGGETQYF	TGTGCCAGCAGCCAAGTCGGCGGGGGGGGAGAGACCCAGTACTTC
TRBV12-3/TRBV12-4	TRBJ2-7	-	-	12	CASSVGAHEQYF	TGTGCCAGCAGCGTGGGGGCCCACGAGCAGTACTTC
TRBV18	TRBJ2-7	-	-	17	CASSPPPGKGAKDEQYF	TGTGCCAGCTCACCACCTCCTGGGAAAGGGGCAAAGGACGAGCAGTACTTC
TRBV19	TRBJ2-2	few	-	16	CASSIALGLTTGELFF	TGTGCCAGTAGTATAGCGTTAGGACTGACCACCGGGGAGCTGTTTTTT
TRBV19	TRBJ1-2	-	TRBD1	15	CASSVAGGTNYGYTF	TGTGCCAGTAGTGTCGCAGGGGGCACTAACTATGGCTACACCTTC
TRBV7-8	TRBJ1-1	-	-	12	CASSEAQVEAFF	TGTGCCAGCAGCGAAGCCCAGGTTGAAGCTTTCTTT
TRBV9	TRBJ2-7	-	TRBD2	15	CASSVGTSGIYEQYF	TGTGCCAGCAGCGTAGGCACTAGCGGGATCTACGAGCAGTACTTC
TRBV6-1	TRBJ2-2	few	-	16	CASSEEGAGTTGELFF	TGTGCCAGCAGTGAAGAGGGGGCGGGAACCACCGGGGAGCTGTTTTTT
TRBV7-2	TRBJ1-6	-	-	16	CASSYGQNDYNSPLHF	TGTGCCAGCAGCTACGGACAGAATGACTATAATTCACCCCTCCACTTT
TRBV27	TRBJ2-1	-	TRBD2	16	CASSLRLAGSYNEQFF	TGTGCCAGCAGTTTACGACTAGCGGGCTCCTACAATGAGCAGTTCTTC
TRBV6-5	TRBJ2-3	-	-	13	CASRRTSTDTQYF	TGTGCCAGCAGGAGGACTAGCACAGATACGCAGTATTTT
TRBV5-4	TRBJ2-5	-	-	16	CASSLGLGGGQETQYF	TGTGCCAGCAGCCTTGGTCTAGGGGGGGGCCAAGAGACCCAGTACTTC
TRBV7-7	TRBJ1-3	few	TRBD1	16	CASSQGQGIPGNTIYF	TGTGCCAGCAGCCAGGGACAGGGGATCCCTGGAAACACCATATATTTT
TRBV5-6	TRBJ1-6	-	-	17	CASSFRGHGFLNSPLHF	TGTGCCAGCAGCTTCAGGGGACACGGATTTCTTAATTCACCCCTCCACTTT
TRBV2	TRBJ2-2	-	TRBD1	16	CASRGSGTANTGELFF	TGTGCCAGCAGAGGGTCCGGGACAGCAAACACCGGGGAGCTGTTTTTT
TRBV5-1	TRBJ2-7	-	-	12	CASSLSTNEQYF	TGCGCCAGCAGCTTGTCGACAAACGAGCAGTACTTC
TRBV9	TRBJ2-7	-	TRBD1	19	CASSVEGRPRSGTGYEQYF	TGTGCCAGCAGCGTGGAGGGGAGGCCGAGGTCCGGGACAGGCTACGAGCAGTACTTC